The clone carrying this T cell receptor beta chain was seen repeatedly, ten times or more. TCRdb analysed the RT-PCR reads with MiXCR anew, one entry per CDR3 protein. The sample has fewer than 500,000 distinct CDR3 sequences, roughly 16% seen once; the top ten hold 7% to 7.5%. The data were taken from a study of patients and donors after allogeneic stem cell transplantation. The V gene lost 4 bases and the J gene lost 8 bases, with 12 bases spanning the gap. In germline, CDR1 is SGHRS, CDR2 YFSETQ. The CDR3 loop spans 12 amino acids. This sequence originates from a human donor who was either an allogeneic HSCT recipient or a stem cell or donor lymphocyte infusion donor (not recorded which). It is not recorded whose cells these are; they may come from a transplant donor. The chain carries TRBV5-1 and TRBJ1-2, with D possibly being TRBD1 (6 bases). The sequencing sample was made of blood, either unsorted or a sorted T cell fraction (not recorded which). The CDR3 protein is CASSRYRDGYTF. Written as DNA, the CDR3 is TGCGCCAGCAGCCGATACAGGGACGGCTACACCTTC. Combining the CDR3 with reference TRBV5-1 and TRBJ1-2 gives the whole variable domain KAGVTQTPRYLIKTRGQQVTLSCSPISGHRSVSWYQQTPGQGLQFLFEYFSETQRNKGNFPGRFSGRQFSNSRSEMNVSTLELGDSALYLCASSRYRDGYTFGSGTRLTVV.